The entry that follows covers one T cell receptor beta chain sequence. Trimming at V came to 6 bases and at J to 7 bases, leaving 7 bases not matched to a gene. Germline assignment: CDR1 MNHEY and CDR2 SVGAGI. The CDR3 spans 15 residues. Using immunoSEQ multiplex PCR, the repertoire was profiled, and TCRdb retains in-frame clones only, with some absent. Of roughly 170,000 clones in the sample, roughly 85% were seen once. The data originate from a study of blood T cell repertoires in COVID-19. The sequence derives from a woman aged 50 to 60 who had recovered from COVID-19. Specimen: PBMCs or T cells enriched from blood (not recorded which). The rearrangement uses TRBV6-5 and TRBJ2-1; 12 bases line up with TRBD2. The CDR3 DNA is TGTGCCAGCAGGACCGGGACTAGCGGGCCTAATGAGCAGTTCTTC. It yields the protein CASRTGTSGPNEQFF.